Listed here are 23 T cell receptor beta chains from one sample, sequenced in a study of blood T cell repertoires in COVID-19. The table came from immunoSEQ multiplex PCR; TCRdb's copy has only in-frame clones and leaves some out. Among nearly 55,000 clones listed, 78% were seen once. The sequencing input was peripheral blood. Receptor source: a human donor with active or convalescent COVID-19. The donor label of this sample is uncertain.

This rearrangement joins TRBV10-3 to TRBJ2-5; 9 bases line up with TRBD1. The CDR3 extends over 15 amino acids. The trim removed 3 bases at V and 4 bases at J, leaving 6 bases unmatched. Germline loops: CDR1 ENHRY, CDR2 SYGVKD. This CDR3 is CAISEQGAFGETQYF. The CDR3 coding sequence is TGTGCCATCAGTGAACAGGGGGCGTTCGGAGAGACCCAGTACTTC.

Note on this clone: This specimen includes other DNA sequences encoding the same CDR3. As DNA, the CDR3 is TGCGCCAGCAGCTTGGGTGGGACTGGGACTAATGAAAAACTGTTTTTT. As protein: CASSLGGTGTNEKLFF. This chain uses TRBV5-1 with TRBJ1-4; tentative D call: TRBD1 (5 bases). CDR3 length: 16 residues. With 0 bases removed from V and 2 bases from J, the gap between germline ends came to 11 bases. Germline CDR1 and CDR2: SGHRS and YFSETQ.

This clone was observed a handful of times. The chain employs TRBV28 and TRBJ1-6; 9 nucleotides match TRBD1. Germline V gene data show CDR1 as MDHEN and CDR2 as SYDVKM. The length of the CDR3 is 16 residues. The V segment lost 6 bases and the J segment 5 bases; nucleotides outside the gene matches: 8. The CDR3 loop reads CASRNRDRADNSPLHF. CDR3 DNA: TGTGCCAGCAGAAACCGGGACAGGGCTGATAATTCACCCCTCCACTTT.

This clone was seen only a few times. The V call is TRBV9, the J call TRBJ2-1, with a tentative D call TRBD2 (5 bases). The CDR3 length is 14 residues. Between the trimmed V and J ends, which lost 0 bases and 10 bases, there was a span of 14 bases. Germline assignment: CDR1 SGDLS and CDR2 YYNGEE. The CDR3 DNA is TGTGCCAGCAGCGTAGAACTAGGCCCGGTAGAGCAGTTCTTC. It is translated as CASSVELGPVEQFF.

This rearrangement joins TRBV5-5 to TRBJ2-7; D possibly corresponds to TRBD1 (6 bases). The CDR3 has 15 residues. The V gene lost 3 bases and the J gene lost 6 bases, with 19 bases spanning the gap. Germline CDR1 and CDR2: SGHKS and YYEKEE (reference sequence). CDR3 in DNA: TGTGCCAGCAGCTGGGGGAACAGGGTAGGCTTCGAGCAGTACTTC. Protein product: CASSWGNRVGFEQYF.

J is TRBJ2-7 and V is TRBV7-9; 11 nucleotides match TRBD2. With V trimmed by 5 bases and J by 2 bases, 8 bases remained unmatched. The CDR3 is 16 amino acids. Germline V lookup: CDR1 SEHNR, CDR2 FQNEAQ (reference sequence). CDR3 protein: CASSAPTSGSPYEQYF. The CDR3 DNA is TGTGCCAGCAGCGCGCCCACTAGCGGGAGCCCCTACGAGCAGTACTTC.

J is TRBJ2-7 and V is TRBV29-1; D possibly corresponds to TRBD2 (6 bases). There are 12 residues in the CDR3. Germline CDR1 SQVTM, CDR2 ANQGSEA. Trimming stripped 6 bases from V and 5 bases from J, with 14 bases between. CDR3 loop: CSVGTGADEQYF. For the CDR3, the DNA is TGCAGCGTCGGGACTGGAGCGGACGAGCAGTACTTC.

The rearrangement links TRBV20-1 to TRBJ2-1, with a weak D call TRBD2 (5 bases). The CDR3 has 11 amino acids. The V gene's germline CDR1 is DFQATT and CDR2 SNEGSKA (reference sequence). Deletions cut 5 bases from V and 8 bases from J, with 10 bases between. The CDR3 region has the DNA TGCAGTGCTCAGAGGGTGCATGAGCAGTTCTTC. Encoded protein: CSAQRVHEQFF.

V and J are TRBV28 and TRBJ2-5, with 10 nucleotides matching TRBD1. The germline CDR1 and CDR2 sequences are MDHEN and SYDVKM. The CDR3 length is 15 residues. V shed 8 bases and J 5 bases; nucleotides not matched to a gene: 11. The CDR3 DNA reads TGTGCCAGCTCCTCCGGGACAGGGGCCTGGGAGACCCAGTACTTC. Its translation is CASSSGTGAWETQYF.

V is TRBV5-1 and J is TRBJ2-2; TRBD2 matches 10 bases. Trimming cost V 4 bases and J 5 bases; bases outside gene matches: 5. The CDR3 is 15 residues long. Germline CDR1 is SGHRS and CDR2 is YFSETQ. The CDR3 region is CASSTLAGDTGELFF. The CDR3 DNA reads as TGCGCCAGCAGCACCCTAGCGGGGGATACCGGGGAGCTGTTTTTT. Combining the CDR3 with reference TRBV5-1 and TRBJ2-2 gives the whole variable domain KAGVTQTPRYLIKTRGQQVTLSCSPISGHRSVSWYQQTPGQGLQFLFEYFSETQRNKGNFPGRFSGRQFSNSRSEMNVSTLELGDSALYLCASSTLAGDTGELFFGEGSRLTVL.

The chain combines TRBV14 with TRBJ2-1; TRBD2 agrees at 7 bases. Trimming cost V 1 base and J 1 base; bases outside gene matches: 7. Germline loops: CDR1 SGHDN, CDR2 FVKESK. The CDR3 contains 17 residues. The CDR3 region has the DNA TGTGCCAGCAGCCAAGTTCCTGGGGGGGGTTCCTACAATGAGCAGTTCTTC. This translates into CASSQVPGGGSYNEQFF.

The genes are TRBV3-1 (or the pseudogene TRBV3-2) and TRBJ2-3; 8 bases are a match to TRBD2. The V segment lost 4 bases and the J segment 1 base; nucleotides outside the gene matches: 7. This CDR3 region has 16 residues. The germline CDR1 and CDR2 sequences are LGHDT and YNNKEL (reference sequence). CDR3 sequence: CASSLYSTSGTDTQYF. The CDR3 DNA reads TGTGCCAGCAGCCTATATTCGACTAGCGGCACAGATACGCAGTATTTT.

The genes are TRBV19 and TRBJ2-1; TRBD2 matches 8 bases. Germline CDR1 is LNHDA and CDR2 is SQIVND (reference sequence). The CDR3 length is 14 residues. J lost 6 bases, V lost 3 bases, and 4 bases had no gene match. CDR3 amino acids: CASSIGLAGNEQFF. CDR3 in DNA: TGTGCCAGTAGTATCGGGCTAGCGGGCAATGAGCAGTTCTTC.

This clone appeared a few times. CDR3 loop: CASSQARLAGAYNEQFF. The CDR3 bases are TGCGCCAGCAGCCAAGCCCGACTAGCGGGAGCCTACAATGAGCAGTTCTTC. The gene calls are TRBV4-1 and TRBJ2-1; 12 bases map to TRBD2. The CDR3 runs to 17 residues. After removal of 1 base from V and 2 bases from J, the junction contained 3 bases not matched to a gene. The germline V gene encodes CDR1 MGHRA and CDR2 YSYEKL.

This clone showed up just once. V usage is TRBV19 and J usage is TRBJ2-7; 7 bases align to TRBD2. With V trimmed by 4 bases and J by 2 bases, 8 bases remained unmatched. Germline-derived CDR1 and CDR2 are LNHDA and SQIVND (reference sequence). This CDR3 contains 15 residues. The CDR3 nucleotides are TGTGCCAGTAGTAGGGCCGCTAGCGGCGCCTACGAGCAGTACTTC. Residues: CASSRAASGAYEQYF.

V usage is TRBV2 and J usage is TRBJ2-6, with TRBD1 matching over 11 bases. This CDR3 comprises 18 residues. The germline gives CDR1 SNHLY, CDR2 FYNNEI. The V segment lost 5 bases and the J segment 3 bases; nucleotides outside the gene matches: 9. The CDR3 region is CASSIEGTGGYGANVLTF. CDR3 sequence (DNA): TGTGCCAGCAGTATCGAAGGGACAGGGGGTTATGGGGCCAACGTCCTGACTTTC.

This clone was counted a few times. The chain has TRBV20-1 and TRBJ1-5; D is unresolved. Germline V gene data show CDR1 as DFQATT and CDR2 as SNEGSKA (reference sequence). The length of the CDR3 is 12 residues. V lost 3 bases to trimming and J lost 11 bases, with 14 bases between them. The CDR3 region is CSASGSRQSQHF. In DNA, the CDR3 is TGCAGTGCTAGTGGGAGTAGGCAGTCCCAGCATTTT.

The CDR3 loop is CASSVARVGGPADTQYF. In DNA, the CDR3 is TGTGCCAGCAGCGTAGCCCGCGTGGGGGGGCCCGCAGATACGCAGTATTTT. The rearrangement links TRBV9 to TRBJ2-3, with a weak D call TRBD2 (7 bases). The CDR3 has 17 amino acids. Trimming pared 0 bases from V and 4 bases from J, leaving 18 bases between. Germline loops: CDR1 SGDLS, CDR2 YYNGEE.

In this sample, this clone turned up a few times. The chain combines TRBV5-1 with TRBJ2-7; weak D call: TRBD1 (6 bases). V lost 4 bases to trimming and J lost 2 bases, with 16 bases between them. Germline V gene sequence: CDR1 SGHRS, CDR2 YFSETQ. This CDR3 has 15 residues. The CDR3 region is CASSPHEGVPYEQYF. DNA for the CDR3: TGCGCCAGCAGCCCCCATGAGGGGGTCCCCTACGAGCAGTACTTC. Complete variable domain (other parts from reference TRBV5-1 and TRBJ2-7): KAGVTQTPRYLIKTRGQQVTLSCSPISGHRSVSWYQQTPGQGLQFLFEYFSETQRNKGNFPGRFSGRQFSNSRSEMNVSTLELGDSALYLCASSPHEGVPYEQYFGPGTRLTVT.

J is TRBJ2-1 and V is TRBV30; TRBD2 aligns across 13 bases. The CDR3 is 21 amino acids. V shed 2 bases, J shed 3 bases, and the junction held 19 bases outside the gene matches. CDR1 GTSNPN and CDR2 SVGIG come from the germline V gene (reference sequence). The DNA of the CDR3 is TGTGCCTGGAGTCCACCACCTACTAGCGGGAGGGCCCAGGGGCACTACAATGAGCAGTTCTTC. It translates to CAWSPPPTSGRAQGHYNEQFF.

This sequence joins TRBV6-1 and TRBJ2-5; TRBD1 might be the D (6 bases). The CDR3 contains 19 residues. Germline V gene lookup returns CDR1 MNHNS and CDR2 SASEGT. V was pared by 2 bases and J by 5 bases, with 27 bases between. The CDR3 region has the DNA TGTGCCAGCAGTGAACTTTTGCCCCTGGGCTCCAGGGGTCAGGAGACCCAGTACTTC. Encoded protein: CASSELLPLGSRGQETQYF.

The gene calls are TRBV11-3 and TRBJ2-1, with D possibly being TRBD2 (6 bases). This CDR3 is built from 11 residues. Per the germline V gene, CDR1 is SGHNT and CDR2 is YENEEA. V was pared by 5 bases and J by 9 bases, with 8 bases between. The CDR3, as DNA: TGTGCCAGCAGCCCGGGAGTTGAGCAGTTCTTC. Residues: CASSPGVEQFF.

This clone was found once. The rearrangement uses TRBV3-1 (or the pseudogene TRBV3-2) and TRBJ2-6; maybe TRBD1 (6 bases). The CDR3 is 16 residues long. Trimming took 2 bases from V and 4 from J, leaving 12 bases between them. Germline CDR1 LGHDT, CDR2 YNNKEL (reference sequence). CDR3 sequence (DNA): TGTGCCAGCAGCCAACGAAGACAGGCCGGGGCCAACGTCCTGACTTTC. It translates to CASSQRRQAGANVLTF.